This T cell receptor (beta chain) was recorded in a study of cytomegalovirus exposure and HLA in healthy donors. On the study more broadly: An early data release held some 89 million unique TCRs from HLA-typed donors. Regarding the study as a whole: Researchers reported in a later analysis that common viral pathogens appeared linked to several top clusters.

Despite likely unrecorded immune exposures, the donors were nominally healthy at the time of sampling. A remark on this clone: No antigen is known for it.

Germline CDR1 MNHNY, CDR2 SVGAGI (reference sequence). The CDR3 spans 15 residues. Trimming removed 2 bases from V and 4 bases from J, with 15 bases in between. Primers for the PCR totalled 60 Vbeta and 13 Jbeta. The assay was immunoSEQ multiplex PCR, and TCRdb's table has in-frame clones only and misses some. The sample shows approximately 100,000 clones, around 85% of them seen only once. Input material: PBMCs. The TCR originated in a man aged 40-50 years in good health and CMV-seropositive. The chain carries TRBV6-6 and TRBJ2-7; maybe TRBD1 (5 bases). Here the CDR3 reads CASSYPEQAGYEQYF. As DNA, the CDR3 is TGTGCCAGCAGTTACCCGGAACAGGCTGGGTACGAGCAGTACTTC.